The present T cell receptor beta chain was sequenced within a study of graft-versus-host responses after intestinal transplantation. TCRdb keeps only in-frame clones here, not all; method: immunoSEQ multiplex PCR. The data hold about 20,000 clones, with 40% to 55% observed a single time. Findings and caveats of the study: HvG clone declines early post-transplant were associated with peak circulating GvH levels.

Responder cells labeled with CFSE (about 200,000) were co-plated with irradiated stimulator cells labeled with violet dye (about 200,000). Sorted cells were CFSE-low CD3+CD4+ or CD3+CD8+ proliferating responders. The receptor's source is a human patient who received an intestinal transplant. The input for sequencing was alloreactive CD4+ T cells from a mixed lymphocyte reaction culture, taken before intestinal transplant. The sample's subset: CFSE-low proliferating T cells sorted from approximately six-day pre-transplant mixed lymphocyte reaction (GvH or HvG direction).

The CDR3 spells CACLLGGTPYGYTF. As DNA, the CDR3 is TGTGCCTGCTTATTAGGGGGTACTCCCTATGGCTACACCTTC. The V and J genes are TRBV2 and TRBJ1-2; D possibly corresponds to TRBD1 (6 bases). The CDR3 runs to 14 residues. V dropped 11 bases and J dropped 4 bases, with 20 bases sitting between them. Germline CDR1 and CDR2: SNHLY and FYNNEI.